The next 10 T cell receptor beta chains were all read from a single sample in a study of metastatic and nonmetastatic thyroid tumors (dated by TCRdb to the early 2020s). Receptor libraries were prepared by PCR. The sequencing machine was an Illumina HiSeq 4000. TCRdb redid the processing of the public reads, applying fastp at Q25 and MiXCR, and retained in-frame beta chains. Here the sample has more than 25,000 clones; around 7% occur a single time. The top ten clones comprise around 45% of the sample. No patient had received any treatment before thyroid surgery. The sequencing input was blood. The receptor source for this set is a female donor with papillary thyroid cancer or a benign thyroid nodule (not recorded which). Some clones in this sample may be carry-over from other donors' samples.

This chain uses TRBV3-1 with TRBJ1-2; 9 bases match TRBD1. Germline CDR1 and CDR2: LGHDT and YNNKEL (reference sequence). V was clipped by 3 bases and J by 5 bases; unmatched bases: 4. This CDR3 region has 14 residues. CDR3 loop: CASSHGTGMYGYTF. DNA for the CDR3: TGTGCCAGCAGCCATGGGACAGGGATGTATGGCTACACCTTC.

This clone was seen many times. V gene TRBV4-1 combines with J gene TRBJ2-1; 15 bases map to TRBD2. Trimming removed 4 bases from V and 5 bases from J; junction bases left unmatched: 6. The CDR3 runs to 17 residues. CDR1 and CDR2 (germline): MGHRA, YSYEKL. The CDR3 DNA follows: TGCGCCAGCAGCCGAGGACTAGCGGGAGGGACGCACAATGAGCAGTTCTTC. This encodes CASSRGLAGGTHNEQFF.

This clone occurred many times. This sample includes further DNA sequences coding for the same CDR3. The V gene is TRBV10-3, the J gene TRBJ2-7, with a weak D call TRBD2 (5 bases). Trimming removed 2 bases from V and 6 bases from J, with 11 bases in between. This CDR3 has 13 residues. The germline CDR1 and CDR2 sequences are ENHRY and SYGVKD. This CDR3 is CAISEPRRVEQYF. The DNA for the CDR3 is TGTGCCATCAGTGAGCCCCGGCGGGTCGAGCAGTACTTC.

This clone was observed many times. This rearrangement joins TRBV7-6 to TRBJ2-2; D is undetermined. There are 13 residues in the CDR3. Trimming pared 2 bases from V and 5 bases from J, leaving 6 bases between. Germline CDR1 SGHVS, CDR2 FNYEAQ. The CDR3 DNA sequence: TGTGCCAGCAGCTTATCTCGGACCGGGGAGCTGTTTTTT. Residues: CASSLSRTGELFF. Variable domain in full (rest from reference TRBV7-6 and TRBJ2-2): GAGVSQSPRYKVTKRGQDVALRCDPISGHVSLYWYRQALGQGPEFLTYFNYEAQQDKSGLPNDRFSAERPEGSISTLTIQRTEQRDSAMYRCASSLSRTGELFFGEGSRLTVL.

This clone occurred many times. V gene TRBV7-3 combines with J gene TRBJ2-1, with D maybe TRBD1 (6 bases). CDR1 is SGHTA and CDR2 is FQGTGA in the germline V gene. The CDR3 consists of 15 residues. Trimming left V 4 bases short and J 2 bases short, with 12 bases between. The CDR3 DNA sequence: TGTGCCAGCAGCTCTGGGGGCGGGCCCTACAATGAGCAGTTCTTC. Amino acid sequence: CASSSGGGPYNEQFF. Full variable domain (remainder filled in from reference TRBV7-3 and TRBJ2-1): GAGVSQTPSNKVTEKGKYVELRCDPISGHTALYWYRQSLGQGPEFLIYFQGTGAADDSGLPNDRFFAVRPEGSVSTLKIQRTERGDSAVYLCASSSGGGPYNEQFFGPGTRLTVL.

In this sample, this clone turned up many times. The J gene is TRBJ2-3, the V gene TRBV12-3 or TRBV12-4, with TRBD1 matching over 8 bases. Trimming removed 7 bases from V and 4 bases from J; junction bases left unmatched: 4. The CDR3 runs to 13 residues. CDR3 coding DNA: TGTGCCAGCACCCCGGACAGGGCAGATACGCAGTATTTT. The encoded protein is CASTPDRADTQYF.

This clone was observed many times. This chain links TRBV7-9 with TRBJ2-1; D is tentatively TRBD1 or TRBD2 (6 bases each). From germline, CDR1 is SEHNR and CDR2 FQNEAQ (reference sequence). The CDR3 runs 14 residues. Trimming shortened V by 0 bases and J by 8 bases, and 11 bases separated the two germline ends. As DNA, the CDR3 is TGTGCCAGCAGCTTAGCGGGGGGCATCGATGAGCAGTTCTTC. Translating it yields CASSLAGGIDEQFF.

This clone occurred many times. The chain joins TRBV5-1 to TRBJ2-7; D gene uncertain. Germline V lookup: CDR1 SGHRS, CDR2 YFSETQ. The ends were cut back, 0 bases at V and 1 base at J, with 5 bases in the middle. The CDR3 loop spans 13 amino acids. CDR3: CASSLDTSYEQYF. For the CDR3, the DNA is TGCGCCAGCAGCTTGGACACTTCCTACGAGCAGTACTTC.

This clone was counted ten times or more. The V gene is TRBV24-1, the J gene TRBJ2-5; 9 bases align to TRBD2. The germline V gene has CDR1 KGHDR and CDR2 SFDVKD. The CDR3 is made up of 16 amino acids. The junction had 16 bases not matched to a gene; V was cut back by 10 bases and J by 5 bases. As DNA, the CDR3 is TGTGCCACTTCCCGACGGGGTAGCGGGAGAGGGGAGACCCAGTACTTC. Its translation: CATSRRGSGRGETQYF.

This clone was seen many times. V and J are TRBV3-1 and TRBJ1-2; maybe TRBD1 (6 bases). CDR1 is LGHDT, CDR2 YNNKEL, per germline (reference sequence). The CDR3 runs to 14 residues. Trimming pared 7 bases from V and 3 bases from J, leaving 15 bases between. The CDR3 sequence is CASKERGRDYGYTF. The CDR3 nucleotides are TGTGCCAGCAAAGAGAGGGGGAGGGACTATGGCTACACCTTC.